A selection of T cell receptor beta chains follows, all from one sample in a study of T cells after yellow fever vaccination. TCRdb processed the 5' RACE reads anew with MiXCR; each CDR3 protein has one entry. The sample records about 130,000 distinct CDR3 sequences, under 8% being singletons. The input for sequencing was CD4+ T cells sorted from PBMCs, taken 9 to 11 days after the first yellow fever vaccination. These receptor sequences come from a man between 18 and 35 years old who received the YFV17D yellow fever vaccine. The CDR3 runs from the conserved cysteine through the conserved F or W. A D gene is named only where the DNA matches it firmly. Only some rows state a clone size, as once, few, many or a class for expanded clones.

d_call,v_call,cdr3_length,j_call,clone_size,cdr3_nt,cdr3_aa
.,TRBV6-5,15,TRBJ1-6,many,TGTGCCAGCAGTTACTGGGGGCAAGATAATTCACCCCTCCACTTT,CASSYWGQDNSPLHF
TRBD2,TRBV5-1,15,TRBJ2-1,many,TGCGCCAGCAGCTTGGTAGCGGGGGATATGAATGAGCAGTTCTTC,CASSLVAGDMNEQFF
.,TRBV6-5,15,TRBJ1-2,.,TGTGCCAGCAGTTATGTAGGGAGAGAGGGGGATGGCTACACCTTC,CASSYVGREGDGYTF
TRBD2,TRBV2,15,TRBJ2-5,many,TGTGCCAGCAGTGAACCGGGGGGGCTAAGGGAGACCCAGTACTTC,CASSEPGGLRETQYF
TRBD1,TRBV6-1,15,TRBJ2-3,.,TGTGCCAGCAGCCGGACAGGGATTGCATCAGATACGCAGTATTTT,CASSRTGIASDTQYF
.,TRBV6-6,13,TRBJ1-1,many,TGTGCCAGCACAAGACAGGCCTACACTGAAGCTTTCTTT,CASTRQAYTEAFF
.,TRBV12-3/TRBV12-4,16,TRBJ1-5,many,TGTGCCAGCAGTTCCCAGGGGAGGGAGAGCAATCAGCCCCAGCATTTT,CASSSQGRESNQPQHF
TRBD1,TRBV7-9,15,TRBJ1-2,many,TGTGCCAGCAGCCCTTCCCTTCAGGGGGACTATGGCTACACCTTC,CASSPSLQGDYGYTF
TRBD2,TRBV11-2,20,TRBJ2-6,.,TGTGCCAGCAGCTTCGGACGACTAGCGGGAATCTCCTCTGGGGCCAACGTCCTGACTTTC,CASSFGRLAGISSGANVLTF
.,TRBV5-8,15,TRBJ2-5,.,TGTGCCAGCAGCGGGGGACGCTGGGGGCCAGAGACCCAGTACTTC,CASSGGRWGPETQYF
.,TRBV7-8,15,TRBJ1-4,few,TGTGCCAGCAGCGACCGTGGGCGTACTAATGAAAAACTGTTTTTT,CASSDRGRTNEKLFF
.,TRBV7-6,15,TRBJ2-3,many,TGTGCCAGCAGCTTAGCAGGGGGATTCACAGATACGCAGTATTTT,CASSLAGGFTDTQYF
TRBD1,TRBV7-9,13,TRBJ2-5,many,TGTGCCAGCAGCTTCACAGGGGAAGAGACCCAGTACTTC,CASSFTGEETQYF
TRBD2,TRBV20-1,14,TRBJ2-2,many,TGCAGTGCTGCGAGCGGGGCCCACACCGGGGAGCTGTTTTTT,CSAASGAHTGELFF
TRBD1,TRBV20-1,14,TRBJ2-1,many,TGCAGTGCTATGGGTACAGGGGGGTACAATGAGCAGTTCTTC,CSAMGTGGYNEQFF
TRBD1,TRBV20-1,17,TRBJ1-1,few,TGCAGTGCTAGAGACTTCACAGGGGGGCCATATAGCACTGAAGCTTTCTTT,CSARDFTGGPYSTEAFF
.,TRBV12-3/TRBV12-4,13,TRBJ2-2,many,TGTGCCAGCAGTTTCAGGGGCACCGGGGAGCTGTTTTTT,CASSFRGTGELFF
.,TRBV11-2,14,TRBJ2-7,many,TGTGCCAGCAGCTTTCAGGGGAGCTCCTACGAGCAGTACTTC,CASSFQGSSYEQYF
.,TRBV6-2/TRBV6-3,13,TRBJ1-1,.,TGTGCCAGCAGTTGGACCGAGGGTAAGGAAGCTTTCTTT,CASSWTEGKEAFF
TRBD1,TRBV4-1,17,TRBJ1-6,many,TGCGCCAGCAGCCCAGCCCCGGGACAGGGGTATCCGTCACCCCTCCACTTT,CASSPAPGQGYPSPLHF
.,TRBV12-3/TRBV12-4,11,TRBJ1-2,many,TGTGCCAGCAGCACAGGGTGGGGCTACACCTTC,CASSTGWGYTF
.,TRBV14,16,TRBJ2-2,many,TGTGCCAGCAGCCAAGAATGTATCGGGTTGGGCGGGGAGCTGTTTTTT,CASSQECIGLGGELFF
TRBD2,TRBV20-1,16,TRBJ2-1,many,TGCAGTGCTCGCACTAGCGGGGGAAGCTCCTACAATGAGCAGTTCTTC,CSARTSGGSSYNEQFF
.,TRBV7-2,15,TRBJ2-7,many,TGTGCCAGCAGCCCTCTGGGAGTTCAGTCGTCCGAGCAGTACTTC,CASSPLGVQSSEQYF
TRBD2,TRBV12-3/TRBV12-4,18,TRBJ2-1,few,TGTGCCAGCAGCCCGGGACTAGCTTCCTCCAGGAGGTACAATGAGCAGTTCTTC,CASSPGLASSRRYNEQFF
.,TRBV4-3,14,TRBJ2-7,few,TGCGCCAGCAGCCAAGATCTCAGGGCATTCGCGCAGTACTTC,CASSQDLRAFAQYF
.,TRBV12-3/TRBV12-4,12,TRBJ2-7,many,TGTGCCAGCAGTTTCCCAGGGTCGGCCCAGTACTTC,CASSFPGSAQYF
.,TRBV5-1,17,TRBJ2-5,few,TGCGCCAGCAGCTTGGGGCTAGCGAGCGGGCCGGAAGAGACCCAGTACTTC,CASSLGLASGPEETQYF
TRBD2,TRBV6-5,15,TRBJ2-1,few,TGTGCCAGCAGTTACTCGGCGGGGGGGAACAATGAGCAGTTCTTC,CASSYSAGGNNEQFF
.,TRBV5-1,15,TRBJ2-6,many,TGCGCCAGCAGCTTGACTAGCTCTGGGGCCAACGTCCTGACTTTC,CASSLTSSGANVLTF
.,TRBV7-9,11,TRBJ2-5,.,TGTGCCAGCAGCTTTGCGTGGACCCAGTACTTC,CASSFAWTQYF
.,TRBV3-1,16,TRBJ1-3,many,TGTGCCAGCAGCCAACCCCTCTTTGAGGCTGGAAACACCATATATTTT,CASSQPLFEAGNTIYF
TRBD1,TRBV5-1,14,TRBJ2-5,.,TGCGCCAGCACTCCCGACAGGGACCAAGAGACCCAGTACTTC,CASTPDRDQETQYF
.,TRBV20-1,13,TRBJ1-4,few,TGCAGTGCTAGTAAAGGGTTCAATGAAAAACTGTTTTTT,CSASKGFNEKLFF
.,TRBV6-6,12,TRBJ2-7,.,TGTGCCAGCAGCTGGGACGGGGAGACGGAGTACTTC,CASSWDGETEYF
TRBD2,TRBV20-1,14,TRBJ2-5,many,TGCAGTGCTAGTAGCGGGCCCTACGAAGAGACCCAGTACTTC,CSASSGPYEETQYF
.,TRBV10-3,15,TRBJ1-2,many,TGTGCCATCAGTGAGTCATTGTGGCAGGGCGGTGGCTACACCTTC,CAISESLWQGGGYTF
.,TRBV5-1,11,TRBJ2-1,many,TGCGCCAGCAGCCGCTACAATGAGCAGTTCTTC,CASSRYNEQFF
TRBD2,TRBV11-2,15,TRBJ2-7,few,TGTGCCAGCAGCTTTGGGACTAGCGGGGACTACGAGCAGTACTTC,CASSFGTSGDYEQYF
TRBD2,TRBV20-1,17,TRBJ2-3,many,TGCAGTGCTAGAGGGGATCTAGCGGGGGGGCTTCCAGATACGCAGTATTTT,CSARGDLAGGLPDTQYF
TRBD2,TRBV3-1,15,TRBJ2-7,many,TGTGCCAGCAGCCCCGAGGGAGGGGATCGTGGCGAGCAGTACTTC,CASSPEGGDRGEQYF
.,TRBV7-2,14,TRBJ1-1,many,TGTGCCAGCAGCCCCCAGGGTGTAGGAACTGAAGCTTTCTTT,CASSPQGVGTEAFF
.,TRBV5-1,15,TRBJ2-1,many,TGCGCCAGCAGCTTGGGCGGGACAGAGTACAATGAGCAGTTCTTC,CASSLGGTEYNEQFF
TRBD1,TRBV19,17,TRBJ2-5,many,TGTGCCAGTAGTACGGGACAGGGGACAAGGGGACAAGAGACCCAGTACTTC,CASSTGQGTRGQETQYF
.,TRBV4-3,17,TRBJ2-3,many,TGCGCCAGCAGCCAAGTAGGGTCAGGTCCGGGAACAGATACGCAGTATTTT,CASSQVGSGPGTDTQYF
.,TRBV7-3,16,TRBJ2-3,many,TGTGCCAGCAGCCTCCCCGCCACGGGTACCACAGATACGCAGTATTTT,CASSLPATGTTDTQYF
TRBD1,TRBV6-5,14,TRBJ2-1,many,TGTGCCAGCAGTTCTGAGACAGGGGTCGGTGAGCAGTTCTTC,CASSSETGVGEQFF
TRBD1,TRBV18,16,TRBJ2-1,many,TGTGCCAGCTCAACCCGGACAGGGGGAGCTGACAATGAGCAGTTCTTC,CASSTRTGGADNEQFF
TRBD1,TRBV2,15,TRBJ1-1,many,TGTGCCAGCTGGGACAGGGTCGTGTTCGAATCTGAAGCTTTCTTT,CASWDRVVFESEAFF
TRBD2,TRBV12-3/TRBV12-4,20,TRBJ2-4,many,TGTGCCAGCACCCCCCGAGTACTAGCGGGGGGGCTTTTAGCCAAAAACATTCAGTACTTC,CASTPRVLAGGLLAKNIQYF
.,TRBV5-8,16,TRBJ2-7,few,TGTGCCAGCAACCTGGTATACAGGTACAGTTCCTACGAGCAGTACTTC,CASNLVYRYSSYEQYF
.,TRBV4-3,15,TRBJ2-1,many,TGCGCCAGCAGCCAATTGTCAGATGCCGGCAATCAGCAGTTCTTC,CASSQLSDAGNQQFF
TRBD2,TRBV9,15,TRBJ2-1,many,TGTGCCAGCAGCGTAGGAGGCGGGGGGGCCTATGAGCAGTTCTTC,CASSVGGGGAYEQFF
.,TRBV20-1,13,TRBJ2-5,many,TGCAGTGCACGGCGGACAGCAAAAGAGACCCAGTACTTC,CSARRTAKETQYF
TRBD1,TRBV7-6,15,TRBJ2-1,many,TGTGCCAGCAGCGCTGGGACAGGGGGTTACAATGAGCAGTTCTTC,CASSAGTGGYNEQFF
.,TRBV19,15,TRBJ2-1,.,TGTGCCAGTAGTAAACGACTGTCCTCCTACAATGAGCAGTTCTTC,CASSKRLSSYNEQFF
.,TRBV5-1,16,TRBJ2-7,many,TGCGCCAGCAGCTTGGCCGGGGTCAGGCCCTCCTACGAGCAGTACTTC,CASSLAGVRPSYEQYF
.,TRBV19,16,TRBJ1-1,.,TGTGCCAGTAGTATATGGGCTGCAGGGTCGGGCACTGAAGCTTTCTTT,CASSIWAAGSGTEAFF
.,TRBV9,14,TRBJ1-2,many,TGTGCCAGCAGCGGGGACACAGGGAACTATGGCTACACCTTC,CASSGDTGNYGYTF